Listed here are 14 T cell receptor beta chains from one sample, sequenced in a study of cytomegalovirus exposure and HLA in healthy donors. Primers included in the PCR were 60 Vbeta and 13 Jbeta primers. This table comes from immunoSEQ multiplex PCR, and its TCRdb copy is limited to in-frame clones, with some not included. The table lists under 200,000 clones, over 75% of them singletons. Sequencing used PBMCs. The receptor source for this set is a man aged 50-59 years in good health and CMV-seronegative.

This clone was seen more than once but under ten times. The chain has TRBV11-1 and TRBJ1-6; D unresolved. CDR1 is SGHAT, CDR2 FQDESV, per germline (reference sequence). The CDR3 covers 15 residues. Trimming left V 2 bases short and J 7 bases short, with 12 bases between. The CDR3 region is CASSLSGQANSPLHF. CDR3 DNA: TGTGCCAGCAGCTTAAGTGGTCAGGCCAATTCACCCCTCCACTTT.

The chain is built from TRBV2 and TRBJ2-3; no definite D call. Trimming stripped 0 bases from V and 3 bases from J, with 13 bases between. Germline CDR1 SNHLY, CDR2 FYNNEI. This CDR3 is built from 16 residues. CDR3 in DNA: TGTGCCAGCAGTGAAGCGTACACCCTTTTGACAGATACGCAGTATTTT. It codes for CASSEAYTLLTDTQYF.

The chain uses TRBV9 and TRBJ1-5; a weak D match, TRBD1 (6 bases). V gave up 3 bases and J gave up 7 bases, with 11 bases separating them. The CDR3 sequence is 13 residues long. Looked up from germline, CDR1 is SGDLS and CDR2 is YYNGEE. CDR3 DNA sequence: TGTGCCAGCAGCGAGACAGGCGGGCAGCCCCAGCATTTT. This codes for CASSETGGQPQHF.

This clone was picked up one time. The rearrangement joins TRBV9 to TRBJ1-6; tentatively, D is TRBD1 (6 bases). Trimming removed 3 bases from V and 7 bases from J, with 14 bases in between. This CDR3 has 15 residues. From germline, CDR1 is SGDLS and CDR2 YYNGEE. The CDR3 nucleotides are TGTGCCAGCAGCGGACGACAGGTGACAAATTCACCCCTCCACTTT. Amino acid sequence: CASSGRQVTNSPLHF.

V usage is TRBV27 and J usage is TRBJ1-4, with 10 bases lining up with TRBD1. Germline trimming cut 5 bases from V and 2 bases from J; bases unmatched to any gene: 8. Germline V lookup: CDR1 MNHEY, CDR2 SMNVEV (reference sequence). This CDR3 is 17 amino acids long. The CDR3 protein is CASSPRQGAFTNEKLFF. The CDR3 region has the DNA TGTGCCAGCAGTCCCAGACAGGGGGCTTTCACTAATGAAAAACTGTTTTTT.

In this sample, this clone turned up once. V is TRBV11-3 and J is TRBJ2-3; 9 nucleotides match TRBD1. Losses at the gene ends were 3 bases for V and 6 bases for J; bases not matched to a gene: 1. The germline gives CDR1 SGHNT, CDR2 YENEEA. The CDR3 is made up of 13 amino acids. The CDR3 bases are TGTGCCAGCAGCTTCGGACAGGGGGATACGCAGTATTTT. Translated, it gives CASSFGQGDTQYF.

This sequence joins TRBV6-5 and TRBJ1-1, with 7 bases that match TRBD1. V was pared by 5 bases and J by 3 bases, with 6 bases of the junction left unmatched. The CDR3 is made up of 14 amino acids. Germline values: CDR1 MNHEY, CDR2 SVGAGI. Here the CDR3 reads CASSRGTAHTEAFF. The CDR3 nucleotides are TGTGCCAGCAGTAGAGGGACAGCCCACACTGAAGCTTTCTTT.

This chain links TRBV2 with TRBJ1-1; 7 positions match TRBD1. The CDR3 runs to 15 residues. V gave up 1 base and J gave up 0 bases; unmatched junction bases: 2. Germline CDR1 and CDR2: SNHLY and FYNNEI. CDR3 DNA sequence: TGTGCCAGCAGTGAAGAAACAGGGGTGAACACTGAAGCTTTCTTT. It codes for CASSEETGVNTEAFF.

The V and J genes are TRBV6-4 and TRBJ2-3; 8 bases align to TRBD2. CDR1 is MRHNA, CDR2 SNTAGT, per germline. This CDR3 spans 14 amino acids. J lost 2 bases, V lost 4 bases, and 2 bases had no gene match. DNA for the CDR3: TGTGCCAGCAGTGGAGCGGGGGCCACAGATACGCAGTATTTT. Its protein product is CASSGAGATDTQYF.

The CDR3, as DNA: TGTGCCAGCAGTGAGGACAGGACGGAGGCAGATACGCAGTATTTT. Translation gives CASSEDRTEADTQYF. This chain joins TRBV2 and TRBJ2-3; TRBD1 agrees at 7 bases. Germline CDR1 reads SNHLY; CDR2 reads FYNNEI. The CDR3 totals 15 residues. Trimming removed 3 bases from V and 4 bases from J; junction bases left unmatched: 7.

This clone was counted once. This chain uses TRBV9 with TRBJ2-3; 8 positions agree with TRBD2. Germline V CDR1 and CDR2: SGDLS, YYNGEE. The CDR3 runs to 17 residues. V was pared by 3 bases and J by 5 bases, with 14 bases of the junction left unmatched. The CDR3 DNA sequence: TGTGCCAGCAGCGGACGTCTAGCGGGTCGGGACCTAGATACGCAGTATTTT. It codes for CASSGRLAGRDLDTQYF.

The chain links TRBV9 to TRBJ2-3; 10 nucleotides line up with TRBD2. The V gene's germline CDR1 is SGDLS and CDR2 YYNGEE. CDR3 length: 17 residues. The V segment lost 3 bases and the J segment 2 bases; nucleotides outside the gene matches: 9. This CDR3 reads CASSEEAAGGFTDTQYF. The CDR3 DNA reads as TGTGCCAGCAGCGAGGAGGCAGCGGGGGGGTTCACAGATACGCAGTATTTT. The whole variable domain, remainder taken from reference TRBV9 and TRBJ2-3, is DSGVTQTPKHLITATGQRVTLRCSPRSGDLSVYWYQQSLDQGLQFLIQYYNGEERAKGNILERFSAQQFPDLHSELNLSSLELGDSALYFCASSEEAAGGFTDTQYFGPGTRLTVL.

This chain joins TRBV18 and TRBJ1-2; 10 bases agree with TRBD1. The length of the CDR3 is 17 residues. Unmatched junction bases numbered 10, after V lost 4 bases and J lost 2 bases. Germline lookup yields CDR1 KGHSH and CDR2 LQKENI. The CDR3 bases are TGTGCCAGCTCACTCGCCCCGGGACAGGGGTCGAACTATGGCTACACCTTC. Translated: CASSLAPGQGSNYGYTF.

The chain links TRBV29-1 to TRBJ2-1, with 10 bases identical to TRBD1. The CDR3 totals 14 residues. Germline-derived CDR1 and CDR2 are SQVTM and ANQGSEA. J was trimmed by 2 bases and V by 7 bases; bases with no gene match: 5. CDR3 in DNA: TGCAGCGGGGGACAGGGGAGAACCTACAATGAGCAGTTCTTC. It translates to CSGGQGRTYNEQFF.